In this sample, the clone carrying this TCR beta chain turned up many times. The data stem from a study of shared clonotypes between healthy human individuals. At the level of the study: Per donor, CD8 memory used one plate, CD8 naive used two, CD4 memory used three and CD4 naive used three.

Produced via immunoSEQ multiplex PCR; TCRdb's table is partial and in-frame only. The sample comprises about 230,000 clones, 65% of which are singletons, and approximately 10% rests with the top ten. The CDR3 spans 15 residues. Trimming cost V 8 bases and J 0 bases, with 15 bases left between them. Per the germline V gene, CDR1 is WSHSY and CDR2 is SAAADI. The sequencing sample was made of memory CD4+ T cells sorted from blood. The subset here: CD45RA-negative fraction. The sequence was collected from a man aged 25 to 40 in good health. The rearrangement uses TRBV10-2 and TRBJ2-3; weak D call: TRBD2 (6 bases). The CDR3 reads CASSLGLASTDTQYF. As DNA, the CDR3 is TGCGCCAGCTCCCTCGGGCTAGCGAGCACAGATACGCAGTATTTT.